This passage covers 20 T cell receptor beta chains from one sample sequenced in a study of shared clonotypes between healthy human individuals. CD45RO negativity and positive selection for CCR7 defined naive CD8 cells, a population that excluded terminally differentiated effector memory CD45RA+ cells. The protocol was immunoSEQ multiplex PCR, while the TCRdb copy is restricted to in-frame clones and leaves out a portion. This sample has roughly 2,000,000 clones, with approximately 94% found just once. Sequenced sample: naive CD8+ T cells sorted from blood. Receptor source: a man between 18 and 29 years old in good health.

The chain links TRBV7-9 to TRBJ2-1; TRBD2 agrees at 9 bases. J lost 1 base, V lost 1 base, and 5 bases had no gene match. The CDR3 consists of 17 residues. Germline CDR1 is SEHNR and CDR2 is FQNEAQ (reference sequence). CDR3 sequence: CASSLEGSGGSYNEQFF. The DNA of the CDR3 is TGTGCCAGCAGCTTAGAGGGCAGCGGGGGGTCCTACAATGAGCAGTTCTTC. The variable domain in full, completed from reference TRBV7-9 and TRBJ2-1, reads DTGVSQNPRHKITKRGQNVTFRCDPISEHNRLYWYRQTLGQGPEFLTYFQNEAQLEKSRLLSDRFSAERPKGSFSTLEIQRTEQGDSAMYLCASSLEGSGGSYNEQFFGPGTRLTVL.

In the case of this clone: This sample includes further DNA sequences coding for the same CDR3. The V call is TRBV9, the J call TRBJ1-1, with 8 bases that match TRBD1. The CDR3 totals 14 residues. CDR1 SGDLS and CDR2 YYNGEE come from the germline V gene. The V and J ends lost 0 bases and 5 bases, in that order; junction bases with no gene match: 3. CDR3 in DNA: TGTGCCAGCAGCGTAGAGGGGACAGGAACTGAAGCTTTCTTT. Its protein product is CASSVEGTGTEAFF.

The chain has TRBV30 and TRBJ1-3; D remains ambiguous. Germline V lookup: CDR1 GTSNPN, CDR2 SVGIG (reference sequence). This CDR3 contains 13 residues. V lost 4 bases and J lost 6, with 13 bases in between. The CDR3 reads CAWKDGMENTIYF. DNA for the CDR3: TGTGCCTGGAAGGATGGGATGGAAAACACCATATATTTT.

J is TRBJ2-5 and V is TRBV30, with TRBD2 matching 9 bases. The CDR3 runs 17 residues. The trim removed 1 base at V and 5 bases at J, leaving 14 bases unmatched. From germline, CDR1 is GTSNPN and CDR2 SVGIG (reference sequence). In DNA, the CDR3 is TGTGCCTGGAGTGGGGACCCCCCCGGCGGGAGGGTCGAGACCCAGTACTTC. Amino acids: CAWSGDPPGGRVETQYF. The full variable domain, rest sourced from reference TRBV30 and TRBJ2-5, is SQTIHQWPATLVQPVGSPLSLECTVEGTSNPNLYWYRQAAGRGLQLLFYSVGIGQISSEVPQNLSASRPQDRQFILSSKKLLLSDSGFYLCAWSGDPPGGRVETQYFGPGTRLLVL.

The CDR3 coding sequence is TGCGCCAGCAGCCAACCTAGCGGGAGTTCGGATACGCAGTATTTT. As protein: CASSQPSGSSDTQYF. The chain carries TRBV4-1 and TRBJ2-3, with TRBD2 matching 10 bases. The CDR3 contains 15 residues. J gave up 6 bases and V 2 bases, and 5 bases lay outside the gene matches. The germline CDR1 and CDR2 sequences are MGHRA and YSYEKL.

The V and J genes are TRBV6-1 and TRBJ2-1; a possible D gene is TRBD2 (6 bases). This CDR3 has 15 amino acids. Trimming took off 7 bases at V and 3 bases at J, with 16 bases between the two ends. CDR1 and CDR2 from the germline V gene are MNHNS and SASEGT. CDR3: CASIPGTGDYNEQFF. CDR3 nucleotides: TGTGCCAGCATCCCCGGGACTGGAGACTACAATGAGCAGTTCTTC.

This clone appeared a single time. The chain carries TRBV4-1 and TRBJ2-3; D possibly uses TRBD1 or TRBD2 (5 bases each). CDR1 is MGHRA and CDR2 is YSYEKL in the germline V gene. This CDR3 is 13 amino acids long. Trimming stripped 5 bases from V and 8 bases from J, with 14 bases between. This CDR3 is CASSEGSGRTQYF. Written as DNA, the CDR3 is TGCGCCAGCAGCGAAGGGTCGGGACGTACGCAGTATTTT.

The CDR3 spells CSVRGTGFGISYEQYF. The CDR3 DNA is TGCAGCGTTCGCGGGACAGGGTTCGGGATTTCCTACGAGCAGTACTTC. V is TRBV29-1 and J is TRBJ2-7, with 9 positions matching TRBD1. The CDR3 runs to 16 residues. V dropped 5 bases and J dropped 1; count of bases not matched to a gene: 12. Germline V gene data show CDR1 as SQVTM and CDR2 as ANQGSEA.

This rearrangement joins TRBV9 to TRBJ2-2, with 9 bases that match TRBD2. With 3 bases clipped from V and 8 bases from J, the junction kept 5 bases outside the gene matches. CDR1 and CDR2 from the germline V gene are SGDLS and YYNGEE. This CDR3 comprises 14 residues. CDR3 nucleotide sequence: TGTGCCAGCAGCGCGGGACTAGCAAGTGGGGAGCTGTTTTTT. Protein sequence: CASSAGLASGELFF.

This chain uses TRBV4-2 with TRBJ2-3, with a possible D match to TRBD2 (6 bases). The V end lost 5 bases, the J end lost 4 bases, and 10 bases lay between the germline ends. Germline CDR1 and CDR2: LGHNA and YNFKEQ. CDR3 size: 13 residues. This CDR3 reads CASSARLADTQYF. The CDR3 nucleotides read TGTGCCAGCAGCGCGAGACTAGCAGATACGCAGTATTTT.

The V and J genes are TRBV5-4 and TRBJ1-1; no clear D. V shed 7 bases and J shed 5 bases, with 15 bases lying between them. CDR1 SGHNT and CDR2 YYREEE come from the germline V gene (reference sequence). This CDR3 has 13 residues. CDR3 residues: CASSDIPKTEAFF. The CDR3 bases are TGTGCCAGCTCCGATATTCCGAAGACTGAAGCTTTCTTT.

The chain joins TRBV7-8 to TRBJ2-7; D could derive from TRBD1 or TRBD2 (5 bases each). Germline CDR1 SGHVS, CDR2 FQNEAQ. V lost 5 bases to trimming and J lost 4 bases, with 18 bases between them. The CDR3 has 15 residues. This CDR3 reads CASSPGASSWYEQYF. The CDR3, as DNA: TGTGCCAGCAGCCCCGGGGCTAGTAGTTGGTACGAGCAGTACTTC.

The chain links TRBV4-2 to TRBJ1-1; possible D gene TRBD1, 5 bases. CDR3 size: 19 residues. V lost 0 bases to trimming and J lost 1 base, with 21 bases between them. Germline V gives CDR1 LGHNA, CDR2 YNFKEQ. CDR3 loop: CASSQEEGSGLIENTEAFF. CDR3 nucleotide sequence: TGTGCCAGCAGCCAAGAGGAAGGTTCGGGACTGATCGAGAACACTGAAGCTTTCTTT.

About this clone itself: Distinct nucleotide sequences in the sample also encode this CDR3. This chain uses TRBV29-1 with TRBJ1-2, with D unclear. The germline V gene has CDR1 SQVTM and CDR2 ANQGSEA. This CDR3 has 9 amino acids. The V end lost 6 bases, the J end lost 5 bases, and 4 bases lay between the germline ends. This CDR3 is CSVDYGYTF. CDR3 DNA sequence: TGCAGCGTGGATTATGGCTACACCTTC.

This chain joins TRBV2 and TRBJ2-7, with D unclear. Germline lookup yields CDR1 SNHLY and CDR2 FYNNEI. The V and J ends lost 8 bases and 2 bases respectively, with 10 bases between them. The CDR3 extends over 12 amino acids. The DNA for the CDR3 is TGTGCCAGCCTCATAGAGGCCTACGAGCAGTACTTC. Protein product: CASLIEAYEQYF.

The chain has TRBV10-3 and TRBJ2-2; no firm D call. The CDR3 extends over 14 amino acids. In germline, CDR1 is ENHRY, CDR2 SYGVKD. Trimming left V 3 bases short and J 2 bases short, with 7 bases between. CDR3 in DNA: TGTGCCATCAGTGATTGGGGTAACACCGGGGAGCTGTTTTTT. This translates into CAISDWGNTGELFF.

Concerning this clone: Other DNA sequences in the same sample also yield this CDR3. This chain links TRBV19 with TRBJ1-1, with 7 bases fitting TRBD1. Losses at the gene ends were 3 bases for V and 5 bases for J; bases not matched to a gene: 6. CDR1 is LNHDA and CDR2 is SQIVND in the germline V gene (reference sequence). This CDR3 contains 14 residues. This CDR3 is CASSIRQGGTEAFF. The CDR3 DNA is TGTGCCAGTAGTATTCGACAGGGCGGGACTGAAGCTTTCTTT.

Only one count was recorded for this clone. The chain carries TRBV11-2 and TRBJ1-2; weak D call: TRBD1 (5 bases). CDR3 length: 15 amino acids. V was shortened by 4 bases and J by 0 bases, with 12 bases between the two germline ends. Looked up from germline, CDR1 is SGHAT and CDR2 is FQNNGV. Written as DNA, the CDR3 is TGTGCCAGCAGCTCTCCAGGGACGGCTAACTATGGCTACACCTTC. The encoded protein is CASSSPGTANYGYTF.

The J gene is TRBJ2-3, the V gene TRBV9; 7 positions match TRBD2. Germline CDR1 is SGDLS and CDR2 is YYNGEE. This CDR3 comprises 14 residues. V gave up 7 bases and J gave up 0 bases; unmatched junction bases: 5. CDR3 in DNA: TGTGCCAGCGGCCCGGGGGGAAGCACAGATACGCAGTATTTT. It yields the protein CASGPGGSTDTQYF.

This rearrangement joins TRBV10-2 to TRBJ1-5; D call uncertain. CDR3 length equals 15 residues. In germline, CDR1 is WSHSY, CDR2 SAAADI. Trimming removed 3 bases at V and 0 bases at J, with 9 bases between. The CDR3 loop is CASSEEVYSNQPQHF. The CDR3 DNA reads as TGCGCCAGCAGTGAAGAGGTGTATAGCAATCAGCCCCAGCATTTT.